This T cell receptor (beta chain) was captured by sequencing in a study of blood T cell repertoires in COVID-19. On the study more broadly: There were acute and convalescent COVID-19 samples, and they came from the United States, Italy and Spain.

The CDR3 runs to 12 residues. The V end was cut by 5 bases, the J end by 7 bases, with 12 bases between. Original methodology: It was from reference gene primer amplification that nucleated cell counts were estimated. Clones were read by immunoSEQ multiplex PCR, and TCRdb kept only the in-frame ones, dropping some. That table gives V, J and clone size, and the DNA gave D and trimming. The table shows about 480,000 clones, with around 89% occurring only once. The Seattle site enrolled patients during active infection and followed them longitudinally. The TCR originated in a woman aged 45-60 years with COVID-19, enrolled during active disease. Sequencing was performed on peripheral blood. The chain employs TRBV12-3 or TRBV12-4 and TRBJ2-7; no clear D gene. The CDR3 bases are TGTGCCAGCAGTCCCCTTAACGGTGAGCAGTACTTC. It translates to CASSPLNGEQYF.